The rows below give T cell receptor beta chains drawn from one sample of a study of control samples from healthy donors and cancer patients. Some clones are missing from TCRdb's copy, which holds only in-frame ones; the method was immunoSEQ multiplex PCR. The table lists approximately 93,000 clones, 85% to 90% of them singletons. Sequenced: PBMCs. These receptors were taken from a woman in her 50s with colorectal cancer. The CDR3 runs from the conserved cysteine through the conserved F or W. A D gene is named only where the DNA matches it firmly. Expanded clones are given a class, and other clones once, few, many or no size at all.

>.|13|TRBJ2-3|TRBV5-5|.
TGTGCCAGCAGCCCACCCCGAGGAGATACGCAGTATTTT
CASSPPRGDTQYF
>.|15|TRBJ1-3|TRBV14|.
TGTGCCAGCAGCCAACAAGCGATCTCTGGAAACACCATATATTTT
CASSQQAISGNTIYF
>.|15|TRBJ1-2|TRBV6-1|.
TGTGCCAGCAGTGAATACGGGGGGCCGGCCTATGGCTACACCTTC
CASSEYGGPAYGYTF
>.|12|TRBJ1-1|TRBV5-1|.
TGCGCCAGCAGCTTCCGGGACTCTGAAGCTTTCTTT
CASSFRDSEAFF
>.|13|TRBJ1-5|TRBV2|.
TGTGCCAGCAGCGAGGGCCTTCTCCAGCCCCAGCATTTT
CASSEGLLQPQHF
>.|11|TRBJ1-1|TRBV20-1|TRBD1
TGCAGTTACCTTTCCGACAGGGCCGCTTTCTTT
CSYLSDRAAFF
>.|11|TRBJ1-4|TRBV3-1/TRBV3-2|.
TGTGCCAGCAGCCAAGATGAAAAACTGTTTTTT
CASSQDEKLFF
>once|17|TRBJ2-1|TRBV9|.
TGTGCCAGCAGCGTAGCTACAGGGACCAGCTCCTACAATGAGCAGTTCTTC
CASSVATGTSSYNEQFF
>.|14|TRBJ2-1|TRBV30|TRBD2
TGTGCCTGGAGGGGGACTACCAATTACAATGAGCAGTTCTTC
CAWRGTTNYNEQFF
>.|12|TRBJ1-6|TRBV30|.
TGTGCCTGGGACAATAGTAATTCACCCCTCCACTTT
CAWDNSNSPLHF
>once|10|TRBJ2-2|TRBV6-5|.
TGTGCCACATTTCCCGGGGAGCTGTTTTTT
CATFPGELFF
>few|13|TRBJ1-6|TRBV2|.
TGTGCCAGCAGTGAAGTCCCTAATTCACCCCTCCACTTT
CASSEVPNSPLHF
>.|14|TRBJ2-5|TRBV2|TRBD2
TGTGCCAGCAGTGTCCGGGACACCGGGGGGGGCCAGTACTTC
CASSVRDTGGGQYF
>.|18|TRBJ2-5|TRBV4-1|TRBD2
TGCGCCAGCAGCCAAGTGAATCTAGGGCTAGCGGGGGAAGAGACCCAGTACTTC
CASSQVNLGLAGEETQYF
>.|17|TRBJ1-5|TRBV6-2/TRBV6-3|.
TGTGCCAGCAGTTACCTCCCTTATATGGAGTCCCCGGCGCCCCAGCATTTT
CASSYLPYMESPAPQHF
>.|18|TRBJ2-3|TRBV27|TRBD1
TGTGCCAGCAGTTTATCCAGGACGTGGCAGGGGGCCATAGATACGCAGTATTTT
CASSLSRTWQGAIDTQYF
>.|15|TRBJ1-5|TRBV27|.
TGTGCCAGCACTTCCCTCCCGGGGAGAGGTCAGCCCCAGCATTTT
CASTSLPGRGQPQHF
>.|13|TRBJ2-5|TRBV14|TRBD1
TGTGCCAGCAGCCCACAGGGGACGGAGACCCAGTACTTC
CASSPQGTETQYF
>.|17|TRBJ1-1|TRBV5-4|.
TGTGCCAGCAGCCCACCCCGGCAGGGGTCGGGGAACACTGAAGCTTTCTTT
CASSPPRQGSGNTEAFF
>.|15|TRBJ2-2|TRBV7-3|.
TGTGCCAGCAGCTTATATCCAGGACAAACCGGGGAGCTGTTTTTT
CASSLYPGQTGELFF
>.|16|TRBJ2-5|TRBV7-2|TRBD2
TGTGCCAGCAGCCCCTCGGGGACTACCGCGGGTGAGACCCAGTACTTC
CASSPSGTTAGETQYF
>.|15|TRBJ1-3|TRBV3-1/TRBV3-2|.
TGTGCCAGCAGCCAAGACCGGGTCTCTGGAAACACCATATATTTT
CASSQDRVSGNTIYF
>.|15|TRBJ1-2|TRBV4-3|.
TGCGCCAGCAGCCAAGATTGGCAAGGGGGAAAAGGCTACACCTTC
CASSQDWQGGKGYTF
>.|14|TRBJ1-2|TRBV7-9|.
TGTGCCAGCAGCTTAGCCGCGGGACATAGAGGCTACACCTTC
CASSLAAGHRGYTF